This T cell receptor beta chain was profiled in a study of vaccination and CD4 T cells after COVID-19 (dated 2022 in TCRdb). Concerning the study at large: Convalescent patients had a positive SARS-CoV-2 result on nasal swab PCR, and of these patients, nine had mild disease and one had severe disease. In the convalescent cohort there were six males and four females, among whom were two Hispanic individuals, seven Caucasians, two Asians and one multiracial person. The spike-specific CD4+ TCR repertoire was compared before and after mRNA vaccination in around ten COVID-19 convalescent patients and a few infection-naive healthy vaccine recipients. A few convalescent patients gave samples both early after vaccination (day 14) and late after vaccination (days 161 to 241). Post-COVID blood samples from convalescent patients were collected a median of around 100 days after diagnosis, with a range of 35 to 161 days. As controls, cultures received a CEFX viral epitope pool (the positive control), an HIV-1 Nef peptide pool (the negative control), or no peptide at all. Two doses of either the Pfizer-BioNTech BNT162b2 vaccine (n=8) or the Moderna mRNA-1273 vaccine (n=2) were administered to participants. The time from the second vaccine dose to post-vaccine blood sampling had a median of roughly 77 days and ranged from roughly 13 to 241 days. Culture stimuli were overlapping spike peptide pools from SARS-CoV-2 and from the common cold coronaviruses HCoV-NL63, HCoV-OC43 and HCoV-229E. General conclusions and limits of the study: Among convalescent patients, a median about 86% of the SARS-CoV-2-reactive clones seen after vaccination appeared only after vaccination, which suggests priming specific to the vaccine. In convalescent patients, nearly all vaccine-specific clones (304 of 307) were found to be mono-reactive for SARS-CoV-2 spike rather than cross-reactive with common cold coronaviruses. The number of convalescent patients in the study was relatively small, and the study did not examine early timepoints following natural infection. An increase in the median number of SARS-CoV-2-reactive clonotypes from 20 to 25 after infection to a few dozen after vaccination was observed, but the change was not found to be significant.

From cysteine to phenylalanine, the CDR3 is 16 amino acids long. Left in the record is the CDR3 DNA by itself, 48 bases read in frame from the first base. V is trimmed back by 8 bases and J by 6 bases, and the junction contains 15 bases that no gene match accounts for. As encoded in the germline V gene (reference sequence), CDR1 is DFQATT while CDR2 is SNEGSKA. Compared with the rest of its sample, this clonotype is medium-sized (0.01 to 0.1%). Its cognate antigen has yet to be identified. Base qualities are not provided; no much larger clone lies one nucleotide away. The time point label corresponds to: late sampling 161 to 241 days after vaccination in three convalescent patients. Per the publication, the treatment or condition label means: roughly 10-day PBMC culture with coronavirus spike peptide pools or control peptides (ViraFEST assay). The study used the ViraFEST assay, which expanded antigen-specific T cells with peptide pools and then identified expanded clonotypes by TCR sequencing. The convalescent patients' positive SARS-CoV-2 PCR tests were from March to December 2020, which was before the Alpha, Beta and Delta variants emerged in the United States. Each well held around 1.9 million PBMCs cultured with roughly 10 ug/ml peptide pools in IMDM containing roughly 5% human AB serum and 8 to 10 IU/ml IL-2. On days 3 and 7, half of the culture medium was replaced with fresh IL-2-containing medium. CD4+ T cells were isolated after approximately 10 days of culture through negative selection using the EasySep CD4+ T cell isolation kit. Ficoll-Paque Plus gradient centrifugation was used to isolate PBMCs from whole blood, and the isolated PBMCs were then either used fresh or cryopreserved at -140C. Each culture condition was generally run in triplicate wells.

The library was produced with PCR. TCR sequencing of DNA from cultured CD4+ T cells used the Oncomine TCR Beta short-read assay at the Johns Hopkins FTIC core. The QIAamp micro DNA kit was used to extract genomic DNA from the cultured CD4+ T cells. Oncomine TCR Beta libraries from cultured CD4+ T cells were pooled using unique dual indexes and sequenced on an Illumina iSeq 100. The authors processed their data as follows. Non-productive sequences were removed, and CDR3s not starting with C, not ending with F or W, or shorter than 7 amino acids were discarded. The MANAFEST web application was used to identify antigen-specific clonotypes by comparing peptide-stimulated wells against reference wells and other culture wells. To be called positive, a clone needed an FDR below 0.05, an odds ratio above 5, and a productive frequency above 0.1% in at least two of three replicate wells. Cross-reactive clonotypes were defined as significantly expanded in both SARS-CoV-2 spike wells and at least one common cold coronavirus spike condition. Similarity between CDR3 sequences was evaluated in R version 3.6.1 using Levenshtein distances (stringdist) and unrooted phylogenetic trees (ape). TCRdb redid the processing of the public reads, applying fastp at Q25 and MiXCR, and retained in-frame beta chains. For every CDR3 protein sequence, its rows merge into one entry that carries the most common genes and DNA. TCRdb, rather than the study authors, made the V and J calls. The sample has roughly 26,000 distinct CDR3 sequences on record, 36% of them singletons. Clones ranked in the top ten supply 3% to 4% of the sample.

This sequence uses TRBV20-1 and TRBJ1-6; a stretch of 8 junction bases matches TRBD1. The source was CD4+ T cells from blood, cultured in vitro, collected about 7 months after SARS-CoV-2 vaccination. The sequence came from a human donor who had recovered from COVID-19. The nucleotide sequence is TGCAGTCTGACAGGGGCCGCAATGGTCGGTAATTCACCCCTCCACTTT. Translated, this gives CSLTGAAMVGNSPLHF.